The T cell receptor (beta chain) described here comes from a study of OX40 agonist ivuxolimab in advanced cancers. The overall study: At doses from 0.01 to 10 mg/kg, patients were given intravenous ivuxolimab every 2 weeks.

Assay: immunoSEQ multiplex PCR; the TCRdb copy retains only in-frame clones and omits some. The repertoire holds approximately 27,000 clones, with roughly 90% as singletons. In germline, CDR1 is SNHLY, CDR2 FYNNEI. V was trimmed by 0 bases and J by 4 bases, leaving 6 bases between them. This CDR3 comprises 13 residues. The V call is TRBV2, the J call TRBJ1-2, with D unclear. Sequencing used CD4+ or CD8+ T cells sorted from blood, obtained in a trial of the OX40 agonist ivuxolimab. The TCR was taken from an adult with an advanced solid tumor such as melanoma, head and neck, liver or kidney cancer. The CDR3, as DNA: TGTGCCAGCAGTGAAGCGCTTGGCTATGGCTACACCTTC. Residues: CASSEALGYGYTF. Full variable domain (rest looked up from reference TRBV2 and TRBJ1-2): EPEVTQTPSHQVTQMGQEVILRCVPISNHLYFYWYRQILGQKVEFLVSFYNNEISEKSEIFDDQFSVERPDGSNFTLKIRSTKLEDSAMYFCASSEALGYGYTFGSGTRLTVV.